The 17 T cell receptor beta chains reported below all come from one sample, sequenced in a study of T cell responses to AZD1222 COVID-19 vaccine. The data were produced by immunoSEQ multiplex PCR, yet TCRdb's version contains in-frame clones alone and is incomplete. This table holds some 130,000 clones, approximately 90% found once. Specimen: peripheral blood, collected on day 0 of AZD1222 vaccination. The receptors were gathered from an adult in good health.

A single count supports this clone. The rearrangement uses TRBV6-6 and TRBJ1-6; perhaps TRBD1 as D (5 bases). Per germline, CDR1 MNHNY and CDR2 SVGAGI (reference sequence). The CDR3 sequence is 16 residues long. The V and J ends lost 2 bases and 5 bases respectively, with 13 bases between them. The CDR3 nucleotides are TGTGCCAGCAGTTACGCAACCGGGGCCCATAATTCACCCCTCCACTTT. Residues: CASSYATGAHNSPLHF.

This sequence joins TRBV5-1 and TRBJ2-2, with D unresolved. The CDR3 consists of 13 residues. The V gene's germline CDR1 is SGHRS and CDR2 YFSETQ. With 4 bases removed from V and 4 bases from J, the gap between germline ends came to 8 bases. CDR3 bases: TGCGCCAGCAGCCGGCTCCTCACCGGGGAGCTGTTTTTT. Translated, it gives CASSRLLTGELFF.

This chain uses TRBV5-1 with TRBJ2-1, with D perhaps being TRBD1 or TRBD2 (5 bases each). The CDR3 is 14 amino acids. Germline V gene sequence: CDR1 SGHRS, CDR2 YFSETQ. V was pared by 4 bases and J by 5 bases, with 13 bases between. CDR3 in amino acids: CASSPGTYHNEQFF. In DNA, the CDR3 is TGCGCCAGCAGCCCCGGGACCTATCACAATGAGCAGTTCTTC. The full variable domain, its missing parts supplied by reference TRBV5-1 and TRBJ2-1, is KAGVTQTPRYLIKTRGQQVTLSCSPISGHRSVSWYQQTPGQGLQFLFEYFSETQRNKGNFPGRFSGRQFSNSRSEMNVSTLELGDSALYLCASSPGTYHNEQFFGPGTRLTVL.

CDR3 amino acids: CASSSRGLAGENYNEQFF. The CDR3 DNA reads TGTGCCAGCAGCTCCCGGGGACTAGCGGGGGAAAACTACAATGAGCAGTTCTTC. The chain has TRBV5-6 and TRBJ2-1, with 14 bases fitting TRBD2. The germline CDR1 and CDR2 sequences are SGHDT and YYEEEE. There are 18 residues in the CDR3. J gave up 3 bases and V 3 bases, and 8 bases lay outside the gene matches.

The V gene is TRBV9, the J gene TRBJ1-5; D may be TRBD1 (6 bases). Per germline, CDR1 SGDLS and CDR2 YYNGEE. Trimming shortened V by 0 bases and J by 6 bases, and 10 bases separated the two germline ends. CDR3 length equals 14 residues. This CDR3 reads CASSVEEGGQPQHF. As DNA, the CDR3 is TGTGCCAGCAGCGTAGAGGAGGGGGGTCAGCCCCAGCATTTT.

The chain has TRBV3-1 (or the pseudogene TRBV3-2) and TRBJ2-3, with TRBD2 matching 8 bases. Germline CDR1 reads LGHDT; CDR2 reads YNNKEL (reference sequence). The CDR3 covers 17 residues. The J segment lost 2 bases and the V segment lost 4 bases, leaving 11 bases of the junction unmatched. CDR3 in amino acids: CASSPAGAGLSTDTQYF. CDR3 bases: TGTGCCAGCAGCCCAGCGGGGGCCGGACTGTCCACAGATACGCAGTATTTT.

The rearrangement joins TRBV18 to TRBJ1-5; 8 bases agree with TRBD1. Germline-derived CDR1 and CDR2 are KGHSH and LQKENI. With 4 bases clipped from V and 3 bases from J, the junction kept 5 bases outside the gene matches. The CDR3 sequence is 15 residues long. CDR3 protein: CASSQQGVLNQPQHF. CDR3 nucleotide sequence: TGTGCCAGCTCACAACAGGGGGTTCTCAATCAGCCCCAGCATTTT. The full variable domain, with the rest looked up from reference TRBV18 and TRBJ1-5, is NAGVMQNPRHLVRRRGQEARLRCSPMKGHSHVYWYRQLPEEGLKFMVYLQKENIIDESGMPKERFSAEFPKEGPSILRIQQVVRGDSAAYFCASSQQGVLNQPQHFGDGTRLSIL.

This sequence joins TRBV9 and TRBJ2-2, with a possible D match to TRBD1 (7 bases). The CDR3 is 17 residues long. Germline V CDR1 and CDR2: SGDLS, YYNGEE. V gave up 4 bases and J gave up 3 bases, with 19 bases separating them. The CDR3 nucleotides read TGTGCCAGCAGCCTCACTTTACCAGGGGGGTACACCGGGGAGCTGTTTTTT. Translation: CASSLTLPGGYTGELFF. The full variable domain, in which reference TRBV9 and TRBJ2-2 provide the parts outside the CDR3, is DSGVTQTPKHLITATGQRVTLRCSPRSGDLSVYWYQQSLDQGLQFLIQYYNGEERAKGNILERFSAQQFPDLHSELNLSSLELGDSALYFCASSLTLPGGYTGELFFGEGSRLTVL.

J is TRBJ1-2 and V is TRBV15; TRBD1 might be the D (6 bases). CDR1 is LNHNV, CDR2 YYDKDF, per germline (reference sequence). Between the trimmed V and J ends, which lost 5 bases and 2 bases, there was a span of 12 bases. The CDR3 length is 14 residues. The CDR3 nucleotides are TGTGCCACCAGCCTGACAGGACTCAACTATGGCTACACCTTC. Residues: CATSLTGLNYGYTF.

V and J are TRBV2 and TRBJ1-2, with 7 bases matching TRBD1. CDR3 length: 14 amino acids. The germline gives CDR1 SNHLY, CDR2 FYNNEI. V lost 5 bases, J lost 1 base, and 4 bases stayed unmatched. This CDR3 is CASSQAGGNYGYTF. CDR3 DNA sequence: TGTGCCAGCAGTCAGGCAGGGGGTAACTATGGCTACACCTTC.

This clone showed up just once. This chain links TRBV5-1 with TRBJ2-2, with D possibly called TRBD1 or TRBD2 (6 bases each). Trimming stripped 0 bases from V and 4 bases from J, with 10 bases between. The CDR3 runs to 15 residues. Germline CDR1 SGHRS, CDR2 YFSETQ. CDR3 region: CASSLEGGVTGELFF. In DNA, the CDR3 is TGCGCCAGCAGCTTGGAGGGGGGAGTCACCGGGGAGCTGTTTTTT. Full variable domain (remainder filled in from reference TRBV5-1 and TRBJ2-2): KAGVTQTPRYLIKTRGQQVTLSCSPISGHRSVSWYQQTPGQGLQFLFEYFSETQRNKGNFPGRFSGRQFSNSRSEMNVSTLELGDSALYLCASSLEGGVTGELFFGEGSRLTVL.

The J gene is TRBJ2-4, the V gene TRBV19, with no clear D. Deletions cut 6 bases from V and 4 bases from J, with 16 bases between. Germline-derived CDR1 and CDR2 are LNHDA and SQIVND (reference sequence). CDR3 length equals 15 residues. Here the CDR3 DNA reads TGTGCCAGTAGCCCGGCGGCGCTCCTAAAAAACATTCAGTACTTC. Amino acid sequence: CASSPAALLKNIQYF.

V usage is TRBV28 and J usage is TRBJ1-5, with D perhaps TRBD1 (6 bases). Germline V gene lookup returns CDR1 MDHEN and CDR2 SYDVKM. The CDR3 consists of 14 residues. Trimming took 6 bases from V and 7 from J, leaving 16 bases between them. CDR3 sequence reads: CASRLNSGGQPQHF. The CDR3 region has the DNA TGTGCCAGCAGGCTCAACTCGGGGGGCCAGCCCCAGCATTTT.

The rearrangement uses TRBV6-2 or TRBV6-3 and TRBJ2-5; 13 nucleotides line up with TRBD2. V was clipped by 1 base and J by 2 bases; unmatched bases: 7. From germline, CDR1 is MNHEY and CDR2 SVGEGT. The CDR3 has 18 amino acids. CDR3 region: CASSYFVGTSGVQETQYF. The CDR3 DNA sequence: TGTGCCAGCAGTTACTTTGTTGGGACTAGCGGGGTACAAGAGACCCAGTACTTC.

V usage is TRBV19 and J usage is TRBJ1-4; tentative D call: TRBD1 (5 bases). V dropped 6 bases and J dropped 8 bases, with 7 bases sitting between them. This CDR3 spans 11 amino acids. Germline-derived CDR1 and CDR2 are LNHDA and SQIVND (reference sequence). The CDR3 region is CASRWGEKLFF. The DNA of the CDR3 is TGTGCCAGTAGATGGGGCGAAAAACTGTTTTTT.

V gene TRBV11-2 combines with J gene TRBJ2-1; no clear D gene. V dropped 2 bases and J dropped 8 bases, with 16 bases sitting between them. Germline V gene lookup returns CDR1 SGHAT and CDR2 FQNNGV. There are 15 residues in the CDR3. The CDR3 protein is CASSLPRFDTYEQFF. CDR3 bases: TGTGCCAGCAGCTTACCCCGGTTCGACACCTATGAGCAGTTCTTC.

The chain recombines TRBV29-1 with TRBJ2-7; no definite D call. The germline V and J ends were trimmed by 3 bases and 2 bases, with 8 bases remaining between them. The CDR3 covers 12 residues. Germline V lookup: CDR1 SQVTM, CDR2 ANQGSEA. In nucleotides, the CDR3 is TGCAGCGTTGAGGACGTCGCCTACGAGCAGTACTTC. This encodes CSVEDVAYEQYF.